This TCR beta chain was sequenced for a study of molecular identifiers for immune sequencing clone quantification. From germline, CDR1 is SQVTM and CDR2 ANQGSEA. The CDR3 has 11 residues. This clonotype has a single count. It may be a read error: a sequence one base away is much more abundant. TCRdb reanalysed the PCR reads using MiXCR and keeps one entry per CDR3 protein. The sample consists of 90,000 or so distinct CDR3 sequences, roughly 25% of them appearing once. J is TRBJ1-1 and V is TRBV29-1; D not resolved. The clonotype was recovered from a human donor in good health. Some libraries in this study had Jurkat cell RNA spiked in. The sample taken for sequencing was naive CD8+ T cells from blood, with Jurkat cell RNA spiked in. Subset given: FACS-sorted CD8+CD4-CCR7+CD45RA+ naive T cells. The CDR3 region is CSVPGATEALF. The CDR3 DNA is TGCAGCGTTCCGGGTGCCACTGAAGCTCTCTTT.